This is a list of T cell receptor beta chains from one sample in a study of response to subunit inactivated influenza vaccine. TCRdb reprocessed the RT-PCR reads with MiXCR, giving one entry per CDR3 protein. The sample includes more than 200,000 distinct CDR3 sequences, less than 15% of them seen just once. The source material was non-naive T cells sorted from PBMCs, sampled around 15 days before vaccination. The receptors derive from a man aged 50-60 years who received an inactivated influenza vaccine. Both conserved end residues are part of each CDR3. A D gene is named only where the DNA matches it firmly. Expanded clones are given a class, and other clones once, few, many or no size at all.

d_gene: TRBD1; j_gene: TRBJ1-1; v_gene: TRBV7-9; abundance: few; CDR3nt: TGTGCCAGCAGCTACTCTCTGACAGGGGGCACTGAAGCTTTCTTT; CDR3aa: CASSYSLTGGTEAFF
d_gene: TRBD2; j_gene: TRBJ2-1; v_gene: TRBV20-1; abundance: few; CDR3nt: TGCAGTGCTAGACCTCAGGGGCGGAGACTAGCGCCTAACAATGAGCAGTTCTTC; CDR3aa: CSARPQGRRLAPNNEQFF
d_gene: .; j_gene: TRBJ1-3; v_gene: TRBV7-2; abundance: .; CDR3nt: TGTGCCAGCAGCAACAAAAACACCATATATTTT; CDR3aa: CASSNKNTIYF
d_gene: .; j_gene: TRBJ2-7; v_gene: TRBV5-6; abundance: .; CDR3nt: TGTGCCAGCAGCTCCGTGGTCGAGCAGTACTTC; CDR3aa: CASSSVVEQYF
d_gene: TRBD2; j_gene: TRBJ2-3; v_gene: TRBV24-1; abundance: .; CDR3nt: TGTGCCACCCAGGCGCGGGGGGTAAACACAGATACGCAGTATTTT; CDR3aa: CATQARGVNTDTQYF
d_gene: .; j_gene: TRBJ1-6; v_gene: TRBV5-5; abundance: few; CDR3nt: TGTGCCAGCAGCTTGACAGGGCCCCCGAATTCACCCCTCCACTTT; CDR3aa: CASSLTGPPNSPLHF
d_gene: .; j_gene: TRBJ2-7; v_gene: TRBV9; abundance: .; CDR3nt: TGTGCCAGCAGCGTAGCCCCCGCCGTCTCCTACGAGCAGTACTTC; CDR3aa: CASSVAPAVSYEQYF
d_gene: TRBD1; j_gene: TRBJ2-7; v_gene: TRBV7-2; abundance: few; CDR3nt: TGTGCCAGCAGCCCTGCTGGGACAGGGGACTACGAGCAGTACTTC; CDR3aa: CASSPAGTGDYEQYF
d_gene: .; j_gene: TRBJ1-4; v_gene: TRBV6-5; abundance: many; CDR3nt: TGTGCCAGCAGTTACTCGAAGGTCCCAGGGACTAATGAAAAACTGTTTTTT; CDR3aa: CASSYSKVPGTNEKLFF
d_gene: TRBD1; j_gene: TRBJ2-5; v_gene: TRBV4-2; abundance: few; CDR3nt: TGTGCCAGCAGCCAAGAATCGGGACAGGGAACGGAGACCCAGTACTTC; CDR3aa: CASSQESGQGTETQYF